Detailed here is one T cell receptor (beta chain). The data originate from a study of blood T cell repertoires in COVID-19. Per the germline V gene, CDR1 is LNHNV and CDR2 is YYDKDF (reference sequence). The V and J ends lost 0 bases and 3 bases respectively, with 18 bases between them. This CDR3 comprises 17 residues. Sequencing was performed with immunoSEQ multiplex PCR; in TCRdb, only in-frame clones are kept and a portion is missing. The sample shows nearly 50,000 clones, 70% to 85% of them seen only once. The sequencing input was peripheral blood. This sequence originates from a human donor in a cohort sampled during active COVID-19. The chain couples TRBV15 to TRBJ2-7, with D tentatively TRBD2 (5 bases). CDR3 sequence: CATSRESNGIQLYEQYF. DNA for the CDR3: TGTGCCACCAGCAGAGAATCGAACGGGATCCAACTCTACGAGCAGTACTTC.